These 15 T cell receptor beta chains originate from one sample sequenced in a study of shared clonotypes between healthy human individuals. CD45RO negativity and positive selection for CCR7 defined naive CD8 cells, a population that excluded terminally differentiated effector memory CD45RA+ cells. Sequenced by immunoSEQ multiplex PCR; TCRdb stores in-frame clones only, minus some. The sample comprises about 2.2 million clones, over 85% of which are singletons, and over 1.5% rests with the top ten. The sample consisted of naive CD8+ T cells from PBMCs. The origin of the receptors is a man in his late teens or twenties in good health. Some clones in this sample may be carry-over from other donors' samples.

Comment on this clone: Other DNA sequences from this sample encode an identical CDR3 as well. The V gene is TRBV7-9, the J gene TRBJ1-1; the D gene is possibly TRBD1 (5 bases). CDR1 and CDR2 (germline): SEHNR, FQNEAQ (reference sequence). V gave up 5 bases and J gave up 5 bases, with 9 bases separating them. The CDR3 length is 12 residues. DNA of the CDR3: TGTGCCAGCAGCCCAGGGTTTACTGAAGCTTTCTTT. This sequence encodes CASSPGFTEAFF. The complete variable domain, with remaining parts taken from reference TRBV7-9 and TRBJ1-1, reads DTGVSQNPRHKITKRGQNVTFRCDPISEHNRLYWYRQTLGQGPEFLTYFQNEAQLEKSRLLSDRFSAERPKGSFSTLEIQRTEQGDSAMYLCASSPGFTEAFFGQGTRLTVV.

The rearrangement uses TRBV19 and TRBJ2-4, with D unclear. This CDR3 contains 13 residues. Germline values: CDR1 LNHDA, CDR2 SQIVND (reference sequence). The V gene lost 1 base and the J gene lost 5 bases, with 6 bases spanning the gap. The CDR3: CASSIGLQNIQYF. CDR3 coding DNA: TGTGCCAGTAGTATAGGGCTCCAAAACATTCAGTACTTC.

This rearrangement joins TRBV6-6 to TRBJ2-1, with 13 bases aligning to TRBD2. The CDR3 totals 16 residues. CDR1 and CDR2 (germline): MNHNY, SVGAGI (reference sequence). V trimming: 6 bases; J trimming: 4 bases; junction bases outside the gene matches: 6. The chain's CDR3 is CASSPPGLAGYNEQFF. CDR3 bases: TGTGCCAGCAGCCCGCCGGGACTAGCGGGGTACAATGAGCAGTTCTTC.

J is TRBJ2-7 and V is TRBV27; 12 nucleotides line up with TRBD2. The CDR3 contains 18 residues. The V and J ends lost 5 bases and 2 bases, in that order; junction bases with no gene match: 13. CDR1 is MNHEY, CDR2 SMNVEV, per germline (reference sequence). CDR3 in DNA: TGTGCCAGCAGTCCCCAGGGACTAGCGGGCCCAATTACCTACGAGCAGTACTTC. Translated, it gives CASSPQGLAGPITYEQYF.

V is TRBV28 and J is TRBJ2-7, with D hard to call. Germline CDR1 reads MDHEN; CDR2 reads SYDVKM. The CDR3 sequence is 14 residues long. V lost 1 base and J lost 0, with 7 bases in between. DNA of the CDR3: TGTGCCAGCAGTTTATTTGGCAACTCCTACGAGCAGTACTTC. Its translation: CASSLFGNSYEQYF.

About this clone: Sequence at one end of the junction differs from germline and may be a read error. The chain recombines TRBV11-2 with TRBJ2-5; no clear D gene. The CDR3 extends over 12 amino acids. The germline V gene encodes CDR1 SGHAT and CDR2 FQNNGV. CDR3 bases: TGTGCCAGCAGCCATGCCCAAAAGACCCAGTACTTC. This encodes CASSHAQKTQYF.

The chain couples TRBV7-2 to TRBJ2-1; 11 positions match TRBD2. Germline V gene lookup returns CDR1 SGHTA and CDR2 FQGNSA. The CDR3 is made up of 15 amino acids. Trimming removed 5 bases from V and 7 bases from J; junction bases left unmatched: 7. The DNA of the CDR3 is TGTGCCAGCAGCCCCACTAGCGGGAGATCAAATGAGCAGTTCTTC. Its protein product is CASSPTSGRSNEQFF.

V usage is TRBV18 and J usage is TRBJ1-4; D is undetermined. Germline CDR1 KGHSH, CDR2 LQKENI. CDR3 length equals 14 residues. The ends were cut back, 3 bases at V and 4 bases at J, with 9 bases in the middle. The CDR3 spells CASSPGRINEKLFF. For the CDR3, the DNA is TGTGCCAGCTCACCCGGGCGAATTAATGAAAAACTGTTTTTT.

The chain recombines TRBV19 with TRBJ2-3; D perhaps matches TRBD2 (6 bases). CDR3 length: 15 residues. Germline CDR1 reads LNHDA; CDR2 reads SQIVND (reference sequence). The V end lost 7 bases, the J end lost 3 bases, and 17 bases lay between the germline ends. CDR3 protein: CASIGLVEGTDTQYF. The CDR3 bases are TGTGCCAGTATAGGGTTGGTGGAGGGTACAGATACGCAGTATTTT.

CDR3 residues: CASSLGTSGSLVNEQFF. CDR3 DNA sequence: TGTGCCAGCAGCCTGGGGACTAGCGGGAGTCTTGTCAATGAGCAGTTCTTC. The rearrangement uses TRBV5-4 and TRBJ2-1; 14 bases match TRBD2. CDR1 is SGHNT and CDR2 is YYREEE in the germline V gene (reference sequence). Unmatched junction bases numbered 9, after V lost 4 bases and J lost 6 bases. The CDR3 contains 17 residues.

V usage is TRBV9 and J usage is TRBJ2-1; the D gene is possibly TRBD1 (6 bases). Trimming shortened V by 3 bases and J by 0 bases, and 13 bases separated the two germline ends. The CDR3 consists of 16 residues. Germline CDR1 reads SGDLS; CDR2 reads YYNGEE. CDR3 DNA: TGTGCCAGCAGCGCCGGGACACAAATCTCCTACAATGAGCAGTTCTTC. It is translated as CASSAGTQISYNEQFF.

J is TRBJ2-1 and V is TRBV7-6, with D possibly being TRBD1 (5 bases). Between the trimmed V and J ends, which lost 1 base and 6 bases, there was a span of 7 bases. The germline V gene encodes CDR1 SGHVS and CDR2 FNYEAQ. The CDR3 is made up of 13 amino acids. CDR3 coding DNA: TGTGCCAGCAGCTTAGTTAGGGGCAATGAGCAGTTCTTC. Protein sequence: CASSLVRGNEQFF.

In the case of this clone: Other DNA variants within this sample encode the same CDR3. J is TRBJ2-7 and V is TRBV27, with D unresolved. Trimming left V 1 base short and J 2 bases short, with 9 bases between. The CDR3 runs to 14 residues. CDR1 and CDR2 (germline): MNHEY, SMNVEV (reference sequence). This CDR3 is CASSLFGGAYEQYF. CDR3 DNA sequence: TGTGCCAGCAGTTTATTCGGCGGCGCCTACGAGCAGTACTTC.

The rearrangement uses TRBV4-3 and TRBJ2-5; D ambiguous. Between the trimmed V and J ends, which lost 0 bases and 5 bases, there was a span of 22 bases. CDR3 size: 18 residues. Germline V gene data show CDR1 as LGHNA and CDR2 as YSLEER. The CDR3 loop reads CASSQEMFPGLNGETQYF. The CDR3 bases are TGCGCCAGCAGCCAAGAGATGTTCCCGGGCCTTAACGGTGAGACCCAGTACTTC.

The V and J genes are TRBV27 and TRBJ2-2, with D tentatively TRBD2 (5 bases). The length of the CDR3 is 16 residues. Germline assignment: CDR1 MNHEY and CDR2 SMNVEV (reference sequence). V shed 8 bases and J shed 6 bases, with 22 bases lying between them. This chain's CDR3 is CASSNSAYGWSGELFF. The CDR3 DNA reads as TGTGCCAGCTCGAATAGCGCCTACGGGTGGTCCGGGGAGCTGTTTTTT.